The 9 T cell receptor beta chains reported below all come from one sample, sequenced in a study of blood T cell repertoires in COVID-19. Sequenced by immunoSEQ multiplex PCR; TCRdb stores in-frame clones only, minus some. This sample has 200,000 to 250,000 clones, with approximately 90% found just once. What was sequenced was peripheral blood. Receptors originate from a man between 25 and 39 years old with COVID-19, enrolled during active disease.

The V and J genes are TRBV5-4 and TRBJ2-3; D uncertain. CDR1 and CDR2 from the germline V gene are SGHNT and YYREEE (reference sequence). The CDR3 spans 13 residues. The V end lost 1 base, the J end lost 2 bases, and 5 bases lay between the germline ends. In DNA form, the CDR3 reads TGTGCCAGCAGCTTGTACTACACAGATACGCAGTATTTT. Protein: CASSLYYTDTQYF.

This clone showed up just a few times. The rearrangement links TRBV4-2 to TRBJ2-2, with 9 bases that match TRBD1. The CDR3 consists of 17 residues. With V trimmed by 4 bases and J by 8 bases, 14 bases remained unmatched. The germline gives CDR1 LGHNA, CDR2 YNFKEQ. CDR3: CASSPIPGQGVRGELFF. The CDR3, as DNA: TGTGCCAGCAGCCCGATACCGGGACAGGGAGTCCGGGGGGAGCTGTTTTTT.

This rearrangement joins TRBV7-2 to TRBJ1-2, with unresolved D. The V end was cut by 2 bases, the J end by 4 bases, with 11 bases between. CDR1 and CDR2 (germline): SGHTA, FQGNSA. The CDR3 has 14 residues. CDR3 loop: CASSLSSYSYGYTF. The CDR3, as DNA: TGTGCCAGCAGCTTATCGAGTTACAGCTATGGCTACACCTTC.

The CDR3 coding sequence is TGTGCCACCAGCCGGGGTGATAGTCTATTACCTGGAAACACCATATATTTT. It encodes CATSRGDSLLPGNTIYF. The chain joins TRBV15 to TRBJ1-3; D not certain. The germline gives CDR1 LNHNV, CDR2 YYDKDF (reference sequence). The germline V and J ends were trimmed by 5 bases and 2 bases, with 19 bases remaining between them. The CDR3 is made up of 17 amino acids.

V usage is TRBV7-3 and J usage is TRBJ2-1; 9 nucleotides line up with TRBD2. The CDR3 spans 19 residues. Looked up from germline, CDR1 is SGHTA and CDR2 is FQGTGA. V shed 5 bases, J shed 5 bases, and the junction held 19 bases outside the gene matches. The CDR3 here is CASSPPRGAGGSADNEQFF. The CDR3 DNA follows: TGTGCCAGCAGCCCACCCCGGGGGGCGGGGGGGTCCGCCGACAATGAGCAGTTCTTC.

Ten or more counts support this clone. This chain links TRBV11-1 with TRBJ1-5; D remains ambiguous. The V gene's germline CDR1 is SGHAT and CDR2 FQDESV (reference sequence). The CDR3 loop spans 14 amino acids. The V end was cut by 1 base, the J end by 3 bases, with 7 bases between. The CDR3 coding sequence is TGTGCCAGCAGCTTAGGAGACAACAATCAGCCCCAGCATTTT. This codes for CASSLGDNNQPQHF.

The V call is TRBV11-2, the J call TRBJ1-6; the match to TRBD1 covers 7 bases. Germline CDR1 is SGHAT and CDR2 is FQNNGV. V lost 3 bases and J lost 7; bases outside the gene matches: 6. This CDR3 is built from 15 residues. The CDR3 region is CASSLLGTANSPLHF. CDR3 bases: TGTGCCAGCAGCTTGCTCGGGACAGCCAATTCACCCCTCCACTTT.

The V call is TRBV18, the J call TRBJ2-7; 7 bases match TRBD1. Germline V lookup: CDR1 KGHSH, CDR2 LQKENI. The CDR3 runs to 14 residues. Trimming removed 0 bases from V and 5 bases from J; junction bases left unmatched: 4. The CDR3 coding sequence is TGTGCCAGCTCACCACCGTGGCAGGGGGACGAGCAGTACTTC. This gives the protein CASSPPWQGDEQYF.

The chain combines TRBV21-1 with TRBJ1-5; the table's D gene call, TRBD1, was not cross checked with the DNA. TRBV21-1 counts as a pseudogene. CDR3 length: 17 amino acids. The CDR3 sequence: CASSPPGSGHPNQPQHF. For the CDR3, the DNA is TGTGCCAGCAGCCCCCCCGGATCGGGACACCCCAATCAGCCCCAGCATTTT.